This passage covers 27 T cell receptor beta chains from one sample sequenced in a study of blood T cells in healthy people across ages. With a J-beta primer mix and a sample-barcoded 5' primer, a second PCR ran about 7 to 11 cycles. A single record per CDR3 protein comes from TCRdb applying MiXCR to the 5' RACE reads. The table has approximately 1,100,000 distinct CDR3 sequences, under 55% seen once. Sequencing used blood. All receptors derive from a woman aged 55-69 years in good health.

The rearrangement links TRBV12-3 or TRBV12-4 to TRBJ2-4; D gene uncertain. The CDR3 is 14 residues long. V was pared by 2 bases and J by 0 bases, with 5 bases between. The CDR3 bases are TGTGCCAGCAGTTTATCCGAAGCCAAAAACATTCAGTACTTC. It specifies CASSLSEAKNIQYF.

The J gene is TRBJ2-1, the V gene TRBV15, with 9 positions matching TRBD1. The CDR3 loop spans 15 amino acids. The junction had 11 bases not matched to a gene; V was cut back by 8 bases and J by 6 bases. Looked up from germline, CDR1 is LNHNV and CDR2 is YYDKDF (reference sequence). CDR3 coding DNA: TGTGCCACCTATACCGGGACAGGGCACCGCAATGAGCAGTTCTTC. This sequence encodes CATYTGTGHRNEQFF.

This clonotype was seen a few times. This CDR3 reads CATSAAGMNNEQFF. Here the CDR3 DNA reads TGTGCCACCAGCGCAGCGGGGATGAATAATGAGCAGTTCTTC. V usage is TRBV24-1 and J usage is TRBJ2-1, with 7 bases matching TRBD2. The J segment lost 7 bases and the V segment lost 7 bases, leaving 9 bases of the junction unmatched. This CDR3 is built from 14 residues. Germline CDR1 reads KGHDR; CDR2 reads SFDVKD.

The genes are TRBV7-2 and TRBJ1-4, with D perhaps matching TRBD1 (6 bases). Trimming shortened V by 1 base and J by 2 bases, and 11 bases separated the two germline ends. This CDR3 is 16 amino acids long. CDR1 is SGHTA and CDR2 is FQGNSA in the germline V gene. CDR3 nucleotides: TGTGCCAGCAGCTTAGTAGGGGGAACTACTAATGAAAAACTGTTTTTT. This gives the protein CASSLVGGTTNEKLFF.

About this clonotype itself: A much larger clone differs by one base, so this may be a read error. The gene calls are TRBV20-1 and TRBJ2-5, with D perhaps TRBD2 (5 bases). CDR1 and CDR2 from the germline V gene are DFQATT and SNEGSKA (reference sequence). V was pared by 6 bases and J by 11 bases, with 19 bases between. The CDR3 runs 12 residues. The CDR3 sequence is CSAQSGLREQYF. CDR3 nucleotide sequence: TGCAGTGCCCAGAGCGGCCTTAGGGAGCAGTACTTC.

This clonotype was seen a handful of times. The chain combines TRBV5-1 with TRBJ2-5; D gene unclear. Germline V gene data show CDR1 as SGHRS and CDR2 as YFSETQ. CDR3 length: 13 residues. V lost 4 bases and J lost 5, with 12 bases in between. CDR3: CASSPRAEETQYF. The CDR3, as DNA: TGCGCCAGCAGCCCAAGGGCTGAGGAGACCCAGTACTTC.

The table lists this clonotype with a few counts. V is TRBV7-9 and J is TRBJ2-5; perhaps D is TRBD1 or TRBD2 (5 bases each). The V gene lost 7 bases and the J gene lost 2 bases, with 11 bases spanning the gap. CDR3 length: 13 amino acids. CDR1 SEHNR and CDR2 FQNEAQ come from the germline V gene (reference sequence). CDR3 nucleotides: TGTGCCAGCATGCGAGGGGAGCAAGAGACCCAGTACTTC. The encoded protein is CASMRGEQETQYF.

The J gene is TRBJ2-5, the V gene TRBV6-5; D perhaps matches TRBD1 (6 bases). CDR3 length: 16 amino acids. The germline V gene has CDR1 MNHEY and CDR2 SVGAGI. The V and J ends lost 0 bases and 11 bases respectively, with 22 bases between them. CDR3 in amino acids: CASSYSPRGPIDEQYF. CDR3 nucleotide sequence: TGTGCCAGCAGTTACTCGCCCAGGGGCCCGATCGATGAGCAGTACTTC.

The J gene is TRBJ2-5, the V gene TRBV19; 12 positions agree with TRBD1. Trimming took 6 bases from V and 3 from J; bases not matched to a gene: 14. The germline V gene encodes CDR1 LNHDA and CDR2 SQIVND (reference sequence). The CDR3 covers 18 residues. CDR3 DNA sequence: TGTGCCAGTAGCTTGGGGGACAGGGGGCTCCCCCGGAAAGAGACCCAGTACTTC. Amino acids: CASSLGDRGLPRKETQYF.

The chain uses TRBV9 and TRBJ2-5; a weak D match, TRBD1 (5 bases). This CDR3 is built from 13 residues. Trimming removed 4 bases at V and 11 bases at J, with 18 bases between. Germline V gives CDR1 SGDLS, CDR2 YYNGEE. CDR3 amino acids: CASSLQASHGQYF. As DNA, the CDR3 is TGTGCCAGCAGCCTACAGGCGTCCCACGGGCAGTACTTC.

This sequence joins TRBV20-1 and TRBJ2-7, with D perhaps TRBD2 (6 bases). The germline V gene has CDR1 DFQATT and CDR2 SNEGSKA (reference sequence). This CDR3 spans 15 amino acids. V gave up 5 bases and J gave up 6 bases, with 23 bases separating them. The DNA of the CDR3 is TGCAGTGCTGTCACACCCTTCCGCGGGATTAGCGAGCAGTACTTC. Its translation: CSAVTPFRGISEQYF.

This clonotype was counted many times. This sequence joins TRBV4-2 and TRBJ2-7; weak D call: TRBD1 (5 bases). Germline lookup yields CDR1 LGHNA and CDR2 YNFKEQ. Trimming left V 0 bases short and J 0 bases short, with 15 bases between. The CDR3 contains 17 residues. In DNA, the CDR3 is TGTGCCAGCAGCCAAGATGGGGCTGGGCGGAACTCCTACGAGCAGTACTTC. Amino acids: CASSQDGAGRNSYEQYF.

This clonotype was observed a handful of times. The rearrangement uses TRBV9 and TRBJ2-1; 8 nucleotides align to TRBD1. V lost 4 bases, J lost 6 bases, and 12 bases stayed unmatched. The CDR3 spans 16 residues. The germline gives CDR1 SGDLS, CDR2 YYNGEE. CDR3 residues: CASSPTGAINVNEQFF. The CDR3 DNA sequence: TGTGCCAGCAGCCCGACAGGGGCCATTAACGTCAATGAGCAGTTCTTC.

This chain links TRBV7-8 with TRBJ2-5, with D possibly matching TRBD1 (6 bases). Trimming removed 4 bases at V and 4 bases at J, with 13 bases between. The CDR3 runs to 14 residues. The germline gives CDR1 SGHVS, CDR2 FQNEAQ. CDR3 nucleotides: TGTGCCAGCAGCTCATCACAGGGCTTAGAGACCCAGTACTTC. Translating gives CASSSSQGLETQYF.

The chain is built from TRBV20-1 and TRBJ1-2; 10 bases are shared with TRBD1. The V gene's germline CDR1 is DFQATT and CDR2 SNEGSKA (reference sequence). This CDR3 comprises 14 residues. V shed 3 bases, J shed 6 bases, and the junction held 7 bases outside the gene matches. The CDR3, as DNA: TGCAGTGCTAGCAAGGACAGGGGGGTGAATGGCTACACCTTC. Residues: CSASKDRGVNGYTF.

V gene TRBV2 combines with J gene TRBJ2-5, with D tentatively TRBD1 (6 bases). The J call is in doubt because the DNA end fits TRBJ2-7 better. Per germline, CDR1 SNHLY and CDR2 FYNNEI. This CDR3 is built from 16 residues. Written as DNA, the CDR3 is TGTGCCAGCAGTGAGGAGCAGGGGCAACTAGGGTACGAGCAGTACTTC. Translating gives CASSEEQGQLGYEQYF.

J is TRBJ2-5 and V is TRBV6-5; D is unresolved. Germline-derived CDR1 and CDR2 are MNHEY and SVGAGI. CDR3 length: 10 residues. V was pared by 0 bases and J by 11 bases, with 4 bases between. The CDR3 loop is CASSYSTQYF. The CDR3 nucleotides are TGTGCCAGCAGTTACTCGACACAGTACTTC.

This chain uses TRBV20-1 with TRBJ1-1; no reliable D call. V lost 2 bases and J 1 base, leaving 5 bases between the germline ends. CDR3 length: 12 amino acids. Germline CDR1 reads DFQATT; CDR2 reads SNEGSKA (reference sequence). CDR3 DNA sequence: TGCAGTGCTAGATCCCCGAACACTGAAGCTTTCTTT. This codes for CSARSPNTEAFF.

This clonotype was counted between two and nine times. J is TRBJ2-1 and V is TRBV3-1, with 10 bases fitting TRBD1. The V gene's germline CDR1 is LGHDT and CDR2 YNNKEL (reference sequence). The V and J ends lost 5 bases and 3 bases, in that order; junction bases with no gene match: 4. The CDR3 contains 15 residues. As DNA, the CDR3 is TGTGCCAGCAGCTATAGGACAGGGGGCTACAATGAGCAGTTCTTC. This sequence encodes CASSYRTGGYNEQFF.

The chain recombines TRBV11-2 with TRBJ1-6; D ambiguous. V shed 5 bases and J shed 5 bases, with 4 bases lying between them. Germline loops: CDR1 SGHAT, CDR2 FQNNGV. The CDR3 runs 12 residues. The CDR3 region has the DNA TGTGCCAGCAGCCCGAATAATTCACCCCTCCACTTT. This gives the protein CASSPNNSPLHF.

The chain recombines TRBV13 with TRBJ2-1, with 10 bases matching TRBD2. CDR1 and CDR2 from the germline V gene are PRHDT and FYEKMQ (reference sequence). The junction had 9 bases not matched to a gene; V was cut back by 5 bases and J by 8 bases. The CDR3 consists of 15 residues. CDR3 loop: CASSLTSGASYEQFF. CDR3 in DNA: TGTGCCAGCAGCCTCACTAGCGGGGCTTCGTATGAGCAGTTCTTC.

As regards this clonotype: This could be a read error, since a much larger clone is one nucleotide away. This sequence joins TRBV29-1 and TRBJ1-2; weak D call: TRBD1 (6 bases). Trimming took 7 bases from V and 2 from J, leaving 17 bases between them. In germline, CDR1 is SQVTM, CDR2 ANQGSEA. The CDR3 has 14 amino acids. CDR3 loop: CSAGEGTQNYGYTF. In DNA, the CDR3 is TGCAGCGCTGGAGAGGGGACACAGAACTATGGCTACACCTTC. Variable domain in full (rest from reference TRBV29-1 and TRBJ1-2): SAVISQKPSRDICQRGTSLTIQCQVDSQVTMMFWYRQQPGQSLTLIATANQGSEATYESGFVIDKFPISRPNLTFSTLTVSNMSPEDSSIYLCSAGEGTQNYGYTFGSGTRLTVV.

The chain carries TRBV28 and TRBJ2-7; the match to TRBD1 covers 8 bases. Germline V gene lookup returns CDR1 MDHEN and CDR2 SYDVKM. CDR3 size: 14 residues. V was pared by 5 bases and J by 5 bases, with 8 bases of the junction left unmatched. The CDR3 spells CASSLQGVRHEQYF. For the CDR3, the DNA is TGTGCCAGCAGTCTACAGGGGGTGAGGCACGAGCAGTACTTC. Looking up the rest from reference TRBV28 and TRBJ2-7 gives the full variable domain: DVKVTQSSRYLVKRTGEKVFLECVQDMDHENMFWYRQDPGLGLRLIYFSYDVKMKEKGDIPEGYSVSREKKERFSLILESASTNQTSMYLCASSLQGVRHEQYFGPGTRLTVT.

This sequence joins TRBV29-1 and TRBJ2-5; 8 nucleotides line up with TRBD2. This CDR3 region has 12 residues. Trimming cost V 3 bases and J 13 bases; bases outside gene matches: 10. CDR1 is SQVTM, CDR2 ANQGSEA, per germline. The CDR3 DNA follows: TGCAGCGTTGACGAGGTAGCGGGACGGTTGTACTTC. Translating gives CSVDEVAGRLYF.

The chain's CDR3 is CASSRSGGNYNEQYF. In DNA form, the CDR3 reads TGTGCCAGCAGCCGTTCGGGGGGAAACTACAATGAGCAGTACTTC. The chain uses TRBV11-1 and TRBJ2-7, with 7 nucleotides matching TRBD2. The CDR3 is 15 residues long. With 5 bases clipped from V and 7 bases from J, the junction kept 14 bases outside the gene matches. CDR1 and CDR2 from the germline V gene are SGHAT and FQDESV (reference sequence).

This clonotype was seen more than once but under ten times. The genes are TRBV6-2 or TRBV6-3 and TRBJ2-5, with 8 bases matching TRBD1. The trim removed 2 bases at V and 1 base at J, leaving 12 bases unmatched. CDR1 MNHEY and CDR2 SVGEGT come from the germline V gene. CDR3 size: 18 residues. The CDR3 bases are TGTGCCAGCAGTTACCTGGACGGGACAGGTCAATTCCAAGAGACCCAGTACTTC. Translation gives CASSYLDGTGQFQETQYF.

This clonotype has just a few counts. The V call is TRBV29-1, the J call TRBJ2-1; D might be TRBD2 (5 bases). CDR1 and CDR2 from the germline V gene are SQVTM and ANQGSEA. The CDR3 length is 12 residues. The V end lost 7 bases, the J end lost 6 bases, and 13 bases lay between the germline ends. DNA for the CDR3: TGCAGCGCTGGGCGGGCGACCAATGAGCAGTTCTTC. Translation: CSAGRATNEQFF.